The 32 T cell receptor beta chains below were found in one sample sequenced in a study of T cell changes during pregnancy in multiple sclerosis. TCRdb keeps only in-frame clones here, not all; method: immunoSEQ multiplex PCR. The sample lists about 59,000 clones, approximately 94% occurring once. The input for sequencing was CD8+ T cells from peripheral blood mononuclear cells, taken after pregnancy. The receptor set was obtained from a female donor with multiple sclerosis, enrolled in a pregnancy study.

The gene calls are TRBV27 and TRBJ1-2; 7 positions agree with TRBD1. V lost 3 bases to trimming and J lost 6 bases; unmatched junction nucleotides: 4. In germline, CDR1 is MNHEY, CDR2 SMNVEV (reference sequence). The length of the CDR3 is 13 residues. CDR3 sequence (DNA): TGTGCCAGCAGTTTTACAGGGGTGAATGGCTACACCTTC. It yields the protein CASSFTGVNGYTF.

V usage is TRBV5-1 and J usage is TRBJ1-1; D is unclear. From germline, CDR1 is SGHRS and CDR2 YFSETQ. Deletions cut 0 bases from V and 4 bases from J, with 13 bases between. This CDR3 comprises 15 residues. The CDR3 DNA sequence: TGCGCCAGCAGCTTGGCGGCCAGCCGAGGCACTGAAGCTTTCTTT. Its protein is CASSLAASRGTEAFF.

Of note for this clone: Other DNA sequences from this sample encode an identical CDR3 as well. The chain recombines TRBV27 with TRBJ2-7; a possible D gene is TRBD2 (5 bases). The CDR3 has 11 amino acids. V was cut by 4 bases and J by 4 bases, with 5 bases left in between. In germline, CDR1 is MNHEY, CDR2 SMNVEV (reference sequence). In nucleotides, the CDR3 is TGTGCCAGCAGTTCGGGATACGAGCAGTACTTC. It translates to CASSSGYEQYF.

The chain links TRBV27 to TRBJ2-2; D is possibly TRBD1 (6 bases). Deletions cut 0 bases from V and 0 bases from J, with 14 bases between. Germline lookup yields CDR1 MNHEY and CDR2 SMNVEV (reference sequence). The CDR3 consists of 18 residues. In nucleotides, the CDR3 is TGTGCCAGCAGTTTATCGGGGGCCTTTAGGACGAACACCGGGGAGCTGTTTTTT. Residues: CASSLSGAFRTNTGELFF.

The rearrangement uses TRBV7-2 and TRBJ2-7, with TRBD1 as a possible D gene (6 bases). Germline V gene lookup returns CDR1 SGHTA and CDR2 FQGNSA. The CDR3 spans 13 residues. V gave up 5 bases and J gave up 4 bases, with 12 bases separating them. CDR3 DNA sequence: TGTGCCAGCAGCCTCGCGCAGGGGTACGAGCAGTACTTC. Its protein product is CASSLAQGYEQYF.

The chain has TRBV27 and TRBJ1-3, with D possibly TRBD1 on 6 matching bases. The CDR3 sequence is 16 residues long. V was trimmed by 3 bases and J by 4 bases, leaving 16 bases between them. Germline V lookup: CDR1 MNHEY, CDR2 SMNVEV (reference sequence). The CDR3 sequence is CASSLGAGSSGNTIYF. The CDR3 region has the DNA TGTGCCAGCAGTTTGGGGGCAGGGAGCTCCGGAAACACCATATATTTT.

The rearrangement links TRBV28 to TRBJ1-2; D call uncertain. V lost 3 bases and J lost 4, with 21 bases in between. Germline V gene data show CDR1 as MDHEN and CDR2 as SYDVKM. The CDR3 has 17 residues. Here the CDR3 DNA reads TGTGCCAGCAGTTTGCCCAAATCCCCAACAGAGTCCTATGGCTACACCTTC. Translated, it gives CASSLPKSPTESYGYTF.

J is TRBJ2-1 and V is TRBV2; a weak D match, TRBD1 (6 bases). In germline, CDR1 is SNHLY, CDR2 FYNNEI. V was pared by 3 bases and J by 9 bases, with 12 bases between. The CDR3 sequence is 13 residues long. CDR3 sequence reads: CASSDVGTIEQFF. For the CDR3, the DNA is TGTGCCAGCAGTGATGTCGGGACAATTGAGCAGTTCTTC.

The rearrangement joins TRBV9 to TRBJ2-6, with D maybe TRBD1 (6 bases). CDR3 length equals 17 residues. Trimming stripped 4 bases from V and 2 bases from J, with 16 bases between. The germline gives CDR1 SGDLS, CDR2 YYNGEE. The CDR3 coding sequence is TGTGCCAGCAGCCTCCGACAGGTTAAGACTGGGGCCAACGTCCTGACTTTC. It translates to CASSLRQVKTGANVLTF.

The V and J genes are TRBV30 and TRBJ2-1; 12 bases line up with TRBD2. The J segment lost 7 bases and the V segment lost 2 bases, leaving 3 bases of the junction unmatched. Germline V gene lookup returns CDR1 GTSNPN and CDR2 SVGIG (reference sequence). CDR3 length: 14 amino acids. In nucleotides, the CDR3 is TGTGCCTGGAGTCCTGGGACTAGCGGGAATGAGCAGTTCTTC. It codes for CAWSPGTSGNEQFF.

V is TRBV6-4 and J is TRBJ2-3, with D perhaps matching TRBD2 (7 bases). Trimming removed 3 bases at V and 1 base at J, with 11 bases between. The CDR3 runs to 15 residues. The germline V gene encodes CDR1 MRHNA and CDR2 SNTAGT. CDR3 in DNA: TGTGCCAGCAGTGAGGGGGCGGGAGGCACAGATACGCAGTATTTT. As protein: CASSEGAGGTDTQYF.

The CDR3 DNA sequence: TGTGCCAGCAGTGGACAGGGGGAGAATGGCTACACCTTC. Translating it yields CASSGQGENGYTF. This chain joins TRBV2 and TRBJ1-2; TRBD1 agrees at 9 bases. Germline loops: CDR1 SNHLY, CDR2 FYNNEI. This CDR3 comprises 13 residues. Trimming removed 4 bases from V and 6 bases from J; junction bases left unmatched: 3.

CDR3 sequence: CAWSTGQADGEQYF. In DNA, the CDR3 is TGTGCCTGGAGTACCGGACAGGCCGACGGCGAGCAGTACTTC. The chain carries TRBV30 and TRBJ2-7, with TRBD1 identical over 7 bases. The CDR3 has 14 amino acids. V was pared by 2 bases and J by 6 bases, with 10 bases of the junction left unmatched. The germline V gene encodes CDR1 GTSNPN and CDR2 SVGIG (reference sequence).

The gene calls are TRBV28 and TRBJ2-7; tentatively, D is TRBD2 (6 bases). The CDR3 extends over 15 amino acids. V lost 6 bases and J lost 5, with 20 bases in between. Germline CDR1 and CDR2: MDHEN and SYDVKM. The CDR3 DNA follows: TGTGCCAGCAGCCCCTCGGTGGAGGGGATGAACGAGCAGTACTTC. Translated, it gives CASSPSVEGMNEQYF.

The gene calls are TRBV7-9 and TRBJ1-5, with 7 nucleotides matching TRBD1. This CDR3 has 15 residues. V shed 6 bases, J shed 0 bases, and the junction held 5 bases outside the gene matches. CDR1 is SEHNR and CDR2 is FQNEAQ in the germline V gene (reference sequence). The CDR3 spells CASSPTGVSNQPQHF. The CDR3 DNA follows: TGTGCCAGCAGTCCTACAGGGGTTAGCAATCAGCCCCAGCATTTT.

This clone was recorded once. The chain links TRBV6-5 to TRBJ1-5; tentatively, D is TRBD1 (5 bases). This CDR3 has 15 amino acids. Germline values: CDR1 MNHEY, CDR2 SVGAGI. Trimming left V 2 bases short and J 3 bases short, with 11 bases between. In DNA, the CDR3 is TGTGCCAGCAGTTACGGTAGGGGTTCCAATCAGCCCCAGCATTTT. It translates to CASSYGRGSNQPQHF.

The rearrangement links TRBV5-5 to TRBJ1-1, with 9 bases matching TRBD1. The V segment lost 4 bases and the J segment 5 bases; nucleotides outside the gene matches: 9. The germline CDR1 and CDR2 sequences are SGHKS and YYEKEE (reference sequence). The CDR3 length is 15 residues. CDR3 loop: CASSPWTGEGTEAFF. The CDR3 coding sequence is TGTGCCAGCAGCCCATGGACAGGGGAGGGTACTGAAGCTTTCTTT.

The gene calls are TRBV27 and TRBJ1-1; D perhaps matches TRBD1 (6 bases). V lost 5 bases to trimming and J lost 1 base, with 11 bases between them. There are 14 residues in the CDR3. Germline V gene lookup returns CDR1 MNHEY and CDR2 SMNVEV (reference sequence). CDR3 bases: TGTGCCAGCAGTACCTCGACAGGGAACACTGAAGCTTTCTTT. Amino acids: CASSTSTGNTEAFF.

This clone was seen only once. The chain carries TRBV30 and TRBJ1-2; D remains unclear. CDR3 length equals 14 residues. The V gene lost 3 bases and the J gene lost 4 bases, with 15 bases spanning the gap. Germline values: CDR1 GTSNPN, CDR2 SVGIG (reference sequence). CDR3 in amino acids: CAWSKRAVSYGYTF. As DNA, the CDR3 is TGTGCCTGGAGCAAGAGGGCCGTCTCCTATGGCTACACCTTC. Filled out from reference TRBV30 and TRBJ1-2, the complete variable domain reads SQTIHQWPATLVQPVGSPLSLECTVEGTSNPNLYWYRQAAGRGLQLLFYSVGIGQISSEVPQNLSASRPQDRQFILSSKKLLLSDSGFYLCAWSKRAVSYGYTFGSGTRLTVV.

The chain employs TRBV4-3 and TRBJ2-5, with 7 bases fitting TRBD1. From germline, CDR1 is LGHNA and CDR2 YSLEER. CDR3 length equals 14 residues. The junction had 6 bases not matched to a gene; V was cut back by 3 bases and J by 5 bases. The CDR3 nucleotides read TGCGCCAGCAGCCAGTCGAGAGGGGGCGAGACCCAGTACTTC. Protein product: CASSQSRGGETQYF.

This clone was seen once. The chain uses TRBV29-1 and TRBJ2-3; weak D call: TRBD2 (6 bases). The CDR3 consists of 17 residues. Germline CDR1 reads SQVTM; CDR2 reads ANQGSEA. V was clipped by 0 bases and J by 2 bases, with 18 bases between them. In DNA, the CDR3 is TGCAGCGTTGAAGATCCGGGGACTTCGGACCCCACAGATACGCAGTATTTT. Protein: CSVEDPGTSDPTDTQYF.

This clone was found once. The chain carries TRBV27 and TRBJ2-5, with 7 positions matching TRBD1. This CDR3 is 14 amino acids long. V trimming: 5 bases; J trimming: 4 bases; junction bases outside the gene matches: 7. CDR1 is MNHEY and CDR2 is SMNVEV in the germline V gene (reference sequence). The CDR3 loop reads CASSPWTGGETQYF. The CDR3 DNA reads as TGTGCCAGCAGTCCCTGGACAGGTGGAGAGACCCAGTACTTC.

The rearrangement joins TRBV27 to TRBJ2-1, with D tentatively TRBD1 (6 bases). The germline CDR1 and CDR2 sequences are MNHEY and SMNVEV (reference sequence). The CDR3 extends over 14 amino acids. Deletions cut 1 base from V and 7 bases from J, with 11 bases between. In nucleotides, the CDR3 is TGTGCCAGCAGTTTATTGGCAGGGGTTAATGAGCAGTTCTTC. Amino acid sequence: CASSLLAGVNEQFF.

The V and J genes are TRBV7-9 and TRBJ1-5, with D possibly matching TRBD1 (6 bases). The CDR3 is 16 amino acids. With 4 bases removed from V and 3 bases from J, the gap between germline ends came to 16 bases. Germline V gene data show CDR1 as SEHNR and CDR2 as FQNEAQ (reference sequence). The CDR3 loop is CASSSIVGGYNQPQHF. CDR3 sequence (DNA): TGTGCCAGCAGCTCCATCGTAGGGGGATACAATCAGCCCCAGCATTTT.

The chain carries TRBV4-1 and TRBJ1-1; 7 bases match TRBD1. CDR1 is MGHRA and CDR2 is YSYEKL in the germline V gene. The CDR3 is made up of 14 amino acids. The ends lost 1 base at V and 6 bases at J; junction bases unmatched: 5. This CDR3 is CASSQGTGTAEAFF. The CDR3, as DNA: TGCGCCAGCAGCCAAGGCACGGGGACAGCTGAAGCTTTCTTT.

The J gene is TRBJ2-1, the V gene TRBV7-6, with a weak D call TRBD2 (6 bases). The germline V gene has CDR1 SGHVS and CDR2 FNYEAQ. This CDR3 contains 15 residues. V shed 1 base and J shed 3 bases, with 10 bases lying between them. CDR3 nucleotide sequence: TGTGCCAGCAGCTTAGATAGCGGCCTCTACAATGAGCAGTTCTTC. It codes for CASSLDSGLYNEQFF.

V usage is TRBV28 and J usage is TRBJ2-7; D uncertain. The CDR3 covers 13 residues. The V gene lost 5 bases and the J gene lost 0 bases, with 8 bases spanning the gap. CDR1 and CDR2 from the germline V gene are MDHEN and SYDVKM. CDR3 DNA: TGTGCCAGCAGTCCCCTGAGCTCCTACGAGCAGTACTTC. Translation: CASSPLSSYEQYF.

The chain joins TRBV4-1 to TRBJ2-1; D is possibly TRBD2 (5 bases). Between the trimmed V and J ends, which lost 5 bases and 10 bases, there was a span of 9 bases. Per germline, CDR1 MGHRA and CDR2 YSYEKL. CDR3 length equals 11 residues. CDR3 protein: CASSNSGEQFF. As DNA, the CDR3 is TGCGCCAGCAGCAACTCGGGAGAGCAGTTCTTC.

The V call is TRBV5-1, the J call TRBJ2-5; a possible D gene is TRBD1 (6 bases). This CDR3 has 14 amino acids. The V gene's germline CDR1 is SGHRS and CDR2 YFSETQ. Trimming cost V 3 bases and J 2 bases, with 11 bases left between them. The CDR3 spells CASSSGGQQETQYF. The CDR3 coding sequence is TGCGCCAGCAGCTCAGGAGGACAGCAAGAGACCCAGTACTTC. The whole variable domain, filled in from reference TRBV5-1 and TRBJ2-5, reads KAGVTQTPRYLIKTRGQQVTLSCSPISGHRSVSWYQQTPGQGLQFLFEYFSETQRNKGNFPGRFSGRQFSNSRSEMNVSTLELGDSALYLCASSSGGQQETQYFGPGTRLLVL.

The V gene is TRBV27, the J gene TRBJ2-7; TRBD1 matches at 7 bases. Per germline, CDR1 MNHEY and CDR2 SMNVEV (reference sequence). The CDR3 length is 14 residues. The V gene end was trimmed by 5 bases and the J gene end by 5 bases; junction bases not matched to a gene: 9. As DNA, the CDR3 is TGTGCCAGCAGTCCACGGACAGGTAGTAACGAGCAGTACTTC. Protein product: CASSPRTGSNEQYF.

The V call is TRBV13, the J call TRBJ1-4, with D unresolved. From germline, CDR1 is PRHDT and CDR2 FYEKMQ (reference sequence). Trimming stripped 5 bases from V and 3 bases from J, with 10 bases between. This CDR3 region has 14 residues. The CDR3 sequence: CASSPRGPNEKLFF. The CDR3 nucleotides read TGTGCCAGCAGCCCCCGCGGGCCTAATGAAAAACTGTTTTTT. The full variable domain, rest sourced from reference TRBV13 and TRBJ1-4, is AAGVIQSPRHLIKEKRETATLKCYPIPRHDTVYWYQQGPGQDPQFLISFYEKMQSDKGSIPDRFSAQQFSDYHSELNMSSLELGDSALYFCASSPRGPNEKLFFGSGTQLSVL.

This clone was seen a single time. The chain has TRBV28 and TRBJ2-7, with TRBD1 as a possible D gene (6 bases). Trimming shortened V by 3 bases and J by 3 bases, and 15 bases separated the two germline ends. The CDR3 is made up of 15 amino acids. Germline values: CDR1 MDHEN, CDR2 SYDVKM. CDR3 amino acids: CASSFRGRTGYEQYF. The CDR3 DNA reads TGTGCCAGCAGTTTCAGGGGCCGGACGGGCTACGAGCAGTACTTC.